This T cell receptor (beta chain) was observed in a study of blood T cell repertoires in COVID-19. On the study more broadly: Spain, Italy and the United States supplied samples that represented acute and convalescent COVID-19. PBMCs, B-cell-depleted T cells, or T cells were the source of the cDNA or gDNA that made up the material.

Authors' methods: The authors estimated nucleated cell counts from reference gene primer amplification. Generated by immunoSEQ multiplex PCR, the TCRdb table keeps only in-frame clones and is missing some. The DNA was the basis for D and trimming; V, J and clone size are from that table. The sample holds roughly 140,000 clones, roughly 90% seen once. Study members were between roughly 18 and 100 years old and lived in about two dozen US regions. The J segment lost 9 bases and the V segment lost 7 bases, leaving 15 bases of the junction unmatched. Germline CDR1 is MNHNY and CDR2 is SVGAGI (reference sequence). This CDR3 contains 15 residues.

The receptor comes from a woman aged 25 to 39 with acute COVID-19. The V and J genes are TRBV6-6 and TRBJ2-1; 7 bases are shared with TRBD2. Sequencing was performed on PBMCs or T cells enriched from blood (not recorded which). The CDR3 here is CASTLRSGGSGEQFF. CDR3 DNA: TGTGCCAGCACTTTAAGGTCGGGCGGGAGTGGTGAGCAGTTCTTC.